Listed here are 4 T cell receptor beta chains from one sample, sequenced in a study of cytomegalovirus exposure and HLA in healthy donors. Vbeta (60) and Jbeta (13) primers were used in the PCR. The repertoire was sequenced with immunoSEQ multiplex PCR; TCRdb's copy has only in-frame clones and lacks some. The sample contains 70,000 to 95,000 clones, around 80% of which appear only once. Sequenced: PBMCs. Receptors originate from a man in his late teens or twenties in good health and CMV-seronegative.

The CDR3 bases are TGTGCCATCAGTGAGCAGGGAAGTAACTACGAGCAGTACTTC. This gives the protein CAISEQGSNYEQYF. The chain couples TRBV10-3 to TRBJ2-7; a weak D match, TRBD1 (5 bases). The V gene lost 2 bases and the J gene lost 3 bases, with 11 bases spanning the gap. This CDR3 is built from 14 residues. The germline CDR1 and CDR2 sequences are ENHRY and SYGVKD.

The CDR3 DNA reads TGTGCCAGCAGTCCGCCTACAGGGGCCTCTGGAAACACCATATATTTT. Translation gives CASSPPTGASGNTIYF. The chain recombines TRBV6-6 with TRBJ1-3; 7 positions match TRBD1. Germline assignment: CDR1 MNHNY and CDR2 SVGAGI (reference sequence). Trimming at V came to 5 bases and at J to 0 bases, leaving 7 bases not matched to a gene. The CDR3 extends over 16 amino acids.

The CDR3 coding sequence is TGTGCCAGCAGTGAAAGGGGCCGTAATGAGCAGTTCTTC. Its translation is CASSERGRNEQFF. V usage is TRBV2 and J usage is TRBJ2-1; possible D gene TRBD1, 5 bases. Germline V gene lookup returns CDR1 SNHLY and CDR2 FYNNEI. This CDR3 spans 13 amino acids. V lost 2 bases to trimming and J lost 7 bases, with 9 bases between them.

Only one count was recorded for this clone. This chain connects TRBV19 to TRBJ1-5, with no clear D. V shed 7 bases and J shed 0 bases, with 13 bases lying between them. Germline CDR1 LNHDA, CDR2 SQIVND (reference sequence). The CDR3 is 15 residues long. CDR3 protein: CASTLQAGSNQPQHF. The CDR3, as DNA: TGTGCCAGTACCCTCCAGGCAGGTAGCAATCAGCCCCAGCATTTT.